This T cell receptor beta chain was sequenced during a study of post-analysis software for immune sequencing data. To note about this clonotype: Its target is unknown.

V was pared by 4 bases and J by 0 bases, with 9 bases of the junction left unmatched. The CDR3 is 17 amino acids. CDR1 is SGHTA, CDR2 FQGNSA, per germline. Overall study findings and caveats: Comparison of patients with controls showed five TRBV segments more frequent in patients, TRBV5-6, TRBV5-1 and TRBV20-1 among them.

Incorporated into the TCR beta cDNA libraries were unique molecular identifiers, which served to reduce PCR and sequencing biases. TCRdb called the PCR reads again in MiXCR, with one record for every CDR3 protein. The data hold fewer than 700,000 distinct CDR3 sequences, with roughly 45% observed a single time. The receptor comes from a girl between 5 and 17 years old with multiple sclerosis. The sample comprised blood. V and J are TRBV7-2 and TRBJ2-1, with 7 bases identical to TRBD2. CDR3 residues: CASSSPRLAASYNEQFF. The CDR3 coding sequence is TGTGCCAGCAGCTCCCCCCGACTAGCCGCCTCCTACAATGAGCAGTTCTTC.